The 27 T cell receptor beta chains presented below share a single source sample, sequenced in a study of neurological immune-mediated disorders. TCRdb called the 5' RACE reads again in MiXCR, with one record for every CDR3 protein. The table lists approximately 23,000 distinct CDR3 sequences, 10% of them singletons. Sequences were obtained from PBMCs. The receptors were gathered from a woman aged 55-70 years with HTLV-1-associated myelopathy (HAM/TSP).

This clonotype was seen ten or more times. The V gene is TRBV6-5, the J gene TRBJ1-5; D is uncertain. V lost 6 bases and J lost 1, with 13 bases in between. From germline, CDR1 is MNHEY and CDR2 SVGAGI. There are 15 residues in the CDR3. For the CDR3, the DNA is TGTGCCAGCAGACCCCCAGGACCAAGCAATCAGCCCCAGCATTTT. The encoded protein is CASRPPGPSNQPQHF.

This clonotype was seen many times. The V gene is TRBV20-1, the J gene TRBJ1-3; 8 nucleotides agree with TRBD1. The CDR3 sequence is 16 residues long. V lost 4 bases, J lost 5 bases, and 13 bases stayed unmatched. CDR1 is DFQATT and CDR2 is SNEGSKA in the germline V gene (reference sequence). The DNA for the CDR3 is TGCAGTGCTATCTCACAGGGGGGATCGGCGAGAAACACCATATATTTT. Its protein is CSAISQGGSARNTIYF.

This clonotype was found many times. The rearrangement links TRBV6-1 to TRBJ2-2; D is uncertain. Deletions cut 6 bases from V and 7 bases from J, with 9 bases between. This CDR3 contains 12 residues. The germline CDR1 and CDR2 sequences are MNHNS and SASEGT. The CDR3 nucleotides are TGTGCCAGCAGGACCGGCCTCGGGGAGCTGTTTTTT. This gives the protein CASRTGLGELFF.

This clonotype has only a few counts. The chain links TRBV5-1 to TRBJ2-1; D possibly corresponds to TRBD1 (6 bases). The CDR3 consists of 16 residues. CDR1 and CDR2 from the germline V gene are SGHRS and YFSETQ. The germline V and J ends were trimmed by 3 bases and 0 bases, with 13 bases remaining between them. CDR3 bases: TGCGCCAGCAGCTCCACCGGGACAAACTCCTACAATGAGCAGTTCTTC. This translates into CASSSTGTNSYNEQFF.

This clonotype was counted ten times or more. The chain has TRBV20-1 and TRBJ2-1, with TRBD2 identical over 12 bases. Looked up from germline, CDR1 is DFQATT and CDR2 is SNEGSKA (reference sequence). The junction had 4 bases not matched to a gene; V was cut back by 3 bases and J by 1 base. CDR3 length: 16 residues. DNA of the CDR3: TGCAGTGCTAGGCCGACTAGCGGGGGTTCCTACAATGAGCAGTTCTTC. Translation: CSARPTSGGSYNEQFF.

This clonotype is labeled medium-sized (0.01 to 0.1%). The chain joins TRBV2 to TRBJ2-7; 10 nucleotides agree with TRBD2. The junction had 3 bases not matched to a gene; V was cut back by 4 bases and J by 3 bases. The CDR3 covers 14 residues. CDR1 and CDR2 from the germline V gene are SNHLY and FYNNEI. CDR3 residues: CASSGLAGGYEQYF. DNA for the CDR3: TGTGCCAGCAGTGGTTTAGCGGGGGGCTACGAGCAGTACTTC. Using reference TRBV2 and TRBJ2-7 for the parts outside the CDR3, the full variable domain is EPEVTQTPSHQVTQMGQEVILRCVPISNHLYFYWYRQILGQKVEFLVSFYNNEISEKSEIFDDQFSVERPDGSNFTLKIRSTKLEDSAMYFCASSGLAGGYEQYFGPGTRLTVT.

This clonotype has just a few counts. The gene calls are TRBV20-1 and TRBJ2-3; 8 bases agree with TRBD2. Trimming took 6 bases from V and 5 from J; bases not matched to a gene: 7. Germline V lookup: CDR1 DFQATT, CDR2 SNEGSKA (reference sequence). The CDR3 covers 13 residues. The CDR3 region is CSARGGAGDTQYF. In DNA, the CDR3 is TGCAGTGCCCGGGGGGGGGCTGGAGATACGCAGTATTTT.

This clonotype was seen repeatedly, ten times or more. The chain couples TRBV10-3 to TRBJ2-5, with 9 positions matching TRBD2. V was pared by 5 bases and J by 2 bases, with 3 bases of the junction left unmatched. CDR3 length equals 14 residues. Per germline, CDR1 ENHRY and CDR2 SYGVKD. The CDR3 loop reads CAISSLAGQETQYF. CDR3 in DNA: TGTGCCATCAGTTCGCTAGCGGGGCAAGAGACCCAGTACTTC.

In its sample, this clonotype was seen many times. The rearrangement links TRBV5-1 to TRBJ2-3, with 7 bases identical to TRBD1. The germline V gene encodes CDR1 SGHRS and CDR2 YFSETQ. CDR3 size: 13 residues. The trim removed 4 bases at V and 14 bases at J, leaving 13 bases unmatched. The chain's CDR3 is CASSQDDRDSSYF. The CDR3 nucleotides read TGCGCCAGCAGCCAGGATGACCGGGACAGCTCGTATTTT.

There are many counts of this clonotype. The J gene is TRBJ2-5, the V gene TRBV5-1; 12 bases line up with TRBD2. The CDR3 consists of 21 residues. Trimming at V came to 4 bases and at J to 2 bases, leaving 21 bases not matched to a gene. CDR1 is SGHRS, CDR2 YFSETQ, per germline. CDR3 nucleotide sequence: TGCGCCAGCAGCCACCCCGCTCAGATGCTAGCGGGGGGGATTCGGCAAGAGACCCAGTACTTC. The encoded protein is CASSHPAQMLAGGIRQETQYF.

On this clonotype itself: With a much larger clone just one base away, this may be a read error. The CDR3 DNA is TGTGCCAGCATTCCCGGGCACGCTAGCTACAATGAGCAGTTCTTC. As protein: CASIPGHASYNEQFF. The V and J genes are TRBV5-5 and TRBJ2-1; D remains unclear. The CDR3 contains 15 residues. Germline CDR1 reads SGHKS; CDR2 reads YYEKEE (reference sequence). With 6 bases removed from V and 3 bases from J, the gap between germline ends came to 16 bases.

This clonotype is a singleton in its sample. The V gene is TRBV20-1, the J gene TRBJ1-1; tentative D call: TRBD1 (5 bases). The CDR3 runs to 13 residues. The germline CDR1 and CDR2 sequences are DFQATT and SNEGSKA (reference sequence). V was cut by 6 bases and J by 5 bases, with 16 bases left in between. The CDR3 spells CSARTGLTTEAFF. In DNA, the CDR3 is TGCAGTGCCAGAACAGGTTTGACGACTGAAGCTTTCTTT.

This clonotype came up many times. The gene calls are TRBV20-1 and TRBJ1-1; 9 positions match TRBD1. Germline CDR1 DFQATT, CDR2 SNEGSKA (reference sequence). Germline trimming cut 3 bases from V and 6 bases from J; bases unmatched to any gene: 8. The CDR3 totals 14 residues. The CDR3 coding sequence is TGCAGTGCTAGGGCCGGGACAGGGCGGGCTGAAGCTTTCTTT. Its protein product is CSARAGTGRAEAFF.

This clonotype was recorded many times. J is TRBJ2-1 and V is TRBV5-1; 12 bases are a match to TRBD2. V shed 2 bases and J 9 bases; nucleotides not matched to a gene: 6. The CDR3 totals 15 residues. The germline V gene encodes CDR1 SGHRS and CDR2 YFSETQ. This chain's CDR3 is CASSFLASGGGEQFF. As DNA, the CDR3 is TGCGCCAGCAGCTTCCTCGCTAGCGGGGGGGGTGAGCAGTTCTTC.

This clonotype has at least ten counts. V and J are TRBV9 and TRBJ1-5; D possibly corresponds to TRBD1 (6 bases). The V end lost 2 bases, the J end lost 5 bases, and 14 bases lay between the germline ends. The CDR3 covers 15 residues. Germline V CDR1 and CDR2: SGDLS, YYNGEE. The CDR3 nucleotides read TGTGCCAGCAGCGTGGCAGGGGATATTGATCAGCCCCAGCATTTT. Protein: CASSVAGDIDQPQHF.

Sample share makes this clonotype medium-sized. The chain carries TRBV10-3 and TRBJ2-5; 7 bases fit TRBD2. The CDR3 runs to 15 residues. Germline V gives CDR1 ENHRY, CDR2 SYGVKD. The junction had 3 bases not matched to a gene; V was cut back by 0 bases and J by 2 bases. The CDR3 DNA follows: TGTGCCATCAGTGAGTCGAACGGGGGGCAAGAGACCCAGTACTTC. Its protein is CAISESNGGQETQYF.

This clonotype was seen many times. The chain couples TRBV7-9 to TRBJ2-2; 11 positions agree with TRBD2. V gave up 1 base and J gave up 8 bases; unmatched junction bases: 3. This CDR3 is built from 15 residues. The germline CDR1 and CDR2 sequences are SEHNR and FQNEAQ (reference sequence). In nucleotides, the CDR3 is TGTGCCAGCAGCTTAGGACTAGCGGGATCGGGGGAGCTGTTTTTT. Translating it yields CASSLGLAGSGELFF.

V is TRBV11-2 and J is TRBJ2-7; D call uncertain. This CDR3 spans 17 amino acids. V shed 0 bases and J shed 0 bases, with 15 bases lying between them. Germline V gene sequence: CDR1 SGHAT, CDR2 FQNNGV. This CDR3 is CASSLDQVVLRSYEQYF. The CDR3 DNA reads TGTGCCAGCAGCTTAGATCAGGTGGTCCTACGCTCCTACGAGCAGTACTTC.

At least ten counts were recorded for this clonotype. CDR3 sequence (DNA): TGTGCCAGCAGCTTGGACATGCGGCTCAGCTATGGCTACACCTTC. This gives the protein CASSLDMRLSYGYTF. This chain uses TRBV5-6 with TRBJ1-2; D is unclear. V was clipped by 0 bases and J by 4 bases, with 13 bases between them. CDR3 length: 15 residues. From germline, CDR1 is SGHDT and CDR2 YYEEEE.

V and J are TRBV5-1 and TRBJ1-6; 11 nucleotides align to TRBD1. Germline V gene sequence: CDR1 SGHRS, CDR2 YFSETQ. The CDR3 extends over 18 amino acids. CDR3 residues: CGSSLEGQGALTNSPLHF. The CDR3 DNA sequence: TGCGGCAGTAGTCTCGAAGGACAGGGGGCACTTACTAATTCACCCCTCCACTTT.

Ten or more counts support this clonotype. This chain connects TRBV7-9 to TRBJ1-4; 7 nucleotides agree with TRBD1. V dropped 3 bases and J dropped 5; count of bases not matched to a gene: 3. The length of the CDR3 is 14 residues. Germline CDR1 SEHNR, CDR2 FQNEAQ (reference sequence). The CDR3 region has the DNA TGTGCCAGCAGCTTCAGGGGGACGAATGAAAAACTGTTTTTT. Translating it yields CASSFRGTNEKLFF.

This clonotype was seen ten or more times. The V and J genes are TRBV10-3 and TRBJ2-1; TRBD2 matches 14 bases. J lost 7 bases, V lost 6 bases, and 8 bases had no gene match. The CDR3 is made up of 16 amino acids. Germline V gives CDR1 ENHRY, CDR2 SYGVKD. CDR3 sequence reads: CAISEGLAGAGNEQFF. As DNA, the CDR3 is TGTGCCATCAGCGAGGGACTAGCGGGGGCGGGGAATGAGCAGTTCTTC.

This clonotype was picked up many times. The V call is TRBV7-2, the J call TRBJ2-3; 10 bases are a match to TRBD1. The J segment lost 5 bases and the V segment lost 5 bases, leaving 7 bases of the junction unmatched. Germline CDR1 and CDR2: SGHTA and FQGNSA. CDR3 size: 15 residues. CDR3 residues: CASSTRQGAGDTQYF. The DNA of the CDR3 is TGTGCCAGCAGCACACGACAGGGGGCCGGAGATACGCAGTATTTT.

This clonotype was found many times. The CDR3 spells CASSSGLAFYEQYF. For the CDR3, the DNA is TGCGCCAGCAGCTCAGGACTAGCGTTTTACGAGCAGTACTTC. The rearrangement uses TRBV5-1 and TRBJ2-7; 9 bases map to TRBD2. The V gene's germline CDR1 is SGHRS and CDR2 YFSETQ. J was trimmed by 4 bases and V by 3 bases; bases with no gene match: 5. The length of the CDR3 is 14 residues.

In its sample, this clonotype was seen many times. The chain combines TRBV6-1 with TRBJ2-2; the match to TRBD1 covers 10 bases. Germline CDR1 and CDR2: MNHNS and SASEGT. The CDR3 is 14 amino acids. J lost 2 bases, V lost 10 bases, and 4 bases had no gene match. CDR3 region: CATDRGLNTGELFF. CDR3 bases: TGTGCCACTGACAGGGGGCTAAACACCGGGGAGCTGTTTTTT.

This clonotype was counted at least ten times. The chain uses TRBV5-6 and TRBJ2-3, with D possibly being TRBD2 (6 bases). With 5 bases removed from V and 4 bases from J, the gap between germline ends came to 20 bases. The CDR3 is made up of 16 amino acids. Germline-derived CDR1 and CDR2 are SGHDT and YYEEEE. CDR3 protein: CASSQPVGGVADTQYF. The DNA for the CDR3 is TGTGCCAGCAGTCAGCCAGTCGGCGGGGTAGCAGATACGCAGTATTTT.

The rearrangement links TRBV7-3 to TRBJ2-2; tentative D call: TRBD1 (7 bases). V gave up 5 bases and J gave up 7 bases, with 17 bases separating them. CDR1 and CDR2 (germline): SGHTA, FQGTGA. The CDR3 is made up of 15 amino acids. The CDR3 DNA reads TGTGCCAGCAGCCCGATGCCAGGGGGGAGCGGGGAGCTGTTTTTT. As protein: CASSPMPGGSGELFF.